These T cell receptor beta chains were read from a single sample in a study of OX40 agonist ivuxolimab in advanced cancers. The data were produced by immunoSEQ multiplex PCR, yet TCRdb's version contains in-frame clones alone and is incomplete. Of tens of thousands of clones listed, approximately 90% are singletons. This material consisted of CD4+ or CD8+ T cells sorted from blood, taken in a trial of the OX40 agonist ivuxolimab. These receptors originate from an adult with an advanced solid tumor such as melanoma, head and neck, liver or kidney cancer. Both conserved end residues are part of each CDR3. The D gene is left open where the match is weak. A clone size is listed for some rows: how often the clone was seen (once, few, many), or a class if it is expanded.

CDR3,DNA,size,J,V,D
CASGGPGGWTEAFF,TGTGCCAGCGGAGGCCCAGGGGGCTGGACTGAAGCTTTCTTT,.,TRBJ1-1,TRBV6-5,TRBD1
CASSERDRKEPQHF,TGTGCCAGCAGTGAACGGGACAGGAAGGAGCCCCAGCATTTT,few,TRBJ1-5,TRBV2,TRBD1
CASSSRRDYNSPLHF,TGTGCCAGCAGCTCCCGACGAGACTATAATTCACCCCTCCACTTT,.,TRBJ1-6,TRBV9,.
CSVEYSKNIQYF,TGCAGCGTTGAGTACAGTAAAAACATTCAGTACTTC,.,TRBJ2-4,TRBV29-1,.
CSHRRGGGEETQYF,TGCAGCCATCGGAGGGGGGGCGGGGAAGAGACCCAGTACTTC,.,TRBJ2-5,TRBV29-1,.
CASSVPRAGTEAFF,TGTGCCAGCAGTGTCCCAAGGGCGGGCACTGAAGCTTTCTTT,few,TRBJ1-1,TRBV6-1,.
CASSLNRDRGNYGYTF,TGTGCCAGCAGTTTGAACCGGGACAGGGGGAACTATGGCTACACCTTC,.,TRBJ1-2,TRBV28,TRBD1
CASSYPNTEAFF,TGTGCCAGCAGCTACCCGAACACTGAAGCTTTCTTT,.,TRBJ1-1,TRBV11-1,.
CASELGGSQFF,TGTGCCAGCGAACTTGGGGGGTCGCAGTTCTTC,.,TRBJ2-1,TRBV4-2,.
CASSHQDEWAGELFF,TGTGCCAGCAGCCATCAGGATGAGTGGGCCGGGGAGCTGTTTTTT,.,TRBJ2-2,TRBV7-9,.
CASSGGDSNQPQHF,TGTGCCAGCAGCGGAGGGGACAGCAATCAGCCCCAGCATTTT,.,TRBJ1-5,TRBV9,.
CASSSRLAGGETQYF,TGTGCCAGCAGTTCCAGACTAGCGGGAGGAGAGACCCAGTACTTC,.,TRBJ2-5,TRBV27,TRBD2
CASSLSPRGPTHEQYF,TGTGCCAGCAGCTTAAGTCCGCGGGGCCCCACCCACGAGCAGTACTTC,.,TRBJ2-7,TRBV7-3,.
CASSQEWLAANYEQYF,TGCGCCAGCAGCCAAGAATGGCTAGCGGCTAACTACGAGCAGTACTTC,.,TRBJ2-7,TRBV4-1,TRBD2
CASKRFRESTNEKLFF,TGTGCCAGTAAAAGGTTCAGGGAATCAACTAATGAAAAACTGTTTTTT,.,TRBJ1-4,TRBV19,.
CASSQEGGTGTPRGTDTQYF,TGTGCCAGCAGCCAAGAAGGAGGGACAGGGACCCCACGGGGCACAGATACGCAGTATTTT,.,TRBJ2-3,TRBV4-2,TRBD1
CASLLGRVADTQYF,TGTGCCAGCCTCCTGGGGCGGGTGGCAGATACGCAGTATTTT,.,TRBJ2-3,TRBV7-9,.
CASGDRGWAEAFF,TGTGCCAGCGGCGACAGGGGGTGGGCTGAAGCTTTCTTT,.,TRBJ1-1,TRBV13,TRBD1
CASSISAVNQPQHF,TGTGCCAGTAGTATATCGGCAGTGAATCAGCCCCAGCATTTT,.,TRBJ1-5,TRBV19,.
CASSELNGRRGQPQHF,TGTGCCAGCAGTGAGTTGAACGGCAGACGAGGTCAGCCCCAGCATTTT,once,TRBJ1-5,TRBV6-4,.
CASSLGTAAEAFF,TGTGCCAGCAGTCTCGGGACAGCCGCTGAGGCTTTCTTT,.,TRBJ1-1,TRBV6-5,TRBD1
CAWSVTTPGDTQYF,TGTGCCTGGAGTGTAACTACTCCCGGGGATACGCAGTATTTT,.,TRBJ2-3,TRBV30,.
CASSSERPNTEAFF,TGTGCCAGCAGCTCTGAACGCCCGAACACTGAAGCTTTCTTT,.,TRBJ1-1,TRBV5-8,.
CASSYDGDEQYF,TGTGCCAGCAGTTATGATGGCGACGAGCAGTACTTC,.,TRBJ2-7,TRBV6-5,.
CASSGYRDNQPQHF,TGTGCCAGCAGTGGGTACAGGGACAATCAGCCCCAGCATTTT,once,TRBJ1-5,TRBV2,.
CASSLSWVDFTSTNEKLFF,TGTGCCAGCAGTTTATCTTGGGTCGACTTTACGTCAACTAATGAAAAACTGTTTTTT,.,TRBJ1-4,TRBV27,.
CASAPYGTHYEQYF,TGTGCCAGCGCCCCTTACGGGACCCACTACGAGCAGTACTTC,few,TRBJ2-7,TRBV9,.
CASSLGEDNEQFF,TGTGCCAGCAGTTTAGGGGAGGACAATGAGCAGTTCTTC,.,TRBJ2-1,TRBV27,.
CASSSSGRTGELFF,TGTGCCAGCAGCTCTAGCGGAAGGACCGGGGAGCTGTTTTTT,.,TRBJ2-2,TRBV9,TRBD2
CASGTSPYIQYF,TGCGCCAGTGGGACTAGTCCCTACATTCAGTACTTC,.,TRBJ2-4,TRBV10-2,TRBD2
CASSLEGLPGSPLHF,TGTGCCAGCAGCTTAGAGGGACTACCGGGGTCACCCCTCCACTTT,.,TRBJ1-6,TRBV7-2,.
CASSLAGSGYGYTF,TGCGCCAGCAGCTTGGCAGGTTCGGGCTATGGCTACACCTTC,once,TRBJ1-2,TRBV5-1,.
CASSVDGWSRNEQFF,TGTGCCAGCAGCGTAGATGGATGGTCGCGGAATGAGCAGTTCTTC,.,TRBJ2-1,TRBV9,.
CASSVGTTETQYF,TGTGCCAGCAGCGTCGGCACCACTGAGACCCAGTACTTC,medium-sized,TRBJ2-5,TRBV9,.
CASSWVGYEQYF,TGTGCCAGCAGTTGGGTTGGCTACGAGCAGTACTTC,.,TRBJ2-7,TRBV28,.
CASSEFPDYEQYF,TGTGCCAGCAGTGAGTTCCCCGACTACGAGCAGTACTTC,.,TRBJ2-7,TRBV2,.
CASSLGDNTQYF,TGTGCCAGCAGCTTGGGAGACAATACGCAGTATTTT,.,TRBJ2-3,TRBV5-4,.
CATQLAGGRVNEQFF,TGTGCCACCCAACTAGCGGGGGGGCGGGTCAATGAGCAGTTCTTC,.,TRBJ2-1,TRBV19,TRBD2
CASSLRVDEQFF,TGTGCCAGCAGCTTGAGGGTGGATGAGCAGTTCTTC,.,TRBJ2-1,TRBV5-6,.
CSTLEPSLSNTIYF,TGCAGCACCCTGGAGCCTTCTCTGAGTAACACCATATATTTT,medium-sized,TRBJ1-3,TRBV29-1,.
CASSQVLGQGAYEQYF,TGCGCCAGCAGCCAAGTTTTGGGACAGGGGGCCTACGAGCAGTACTTC,.,TRBJ2-7,TRBV4-3,TRBD1